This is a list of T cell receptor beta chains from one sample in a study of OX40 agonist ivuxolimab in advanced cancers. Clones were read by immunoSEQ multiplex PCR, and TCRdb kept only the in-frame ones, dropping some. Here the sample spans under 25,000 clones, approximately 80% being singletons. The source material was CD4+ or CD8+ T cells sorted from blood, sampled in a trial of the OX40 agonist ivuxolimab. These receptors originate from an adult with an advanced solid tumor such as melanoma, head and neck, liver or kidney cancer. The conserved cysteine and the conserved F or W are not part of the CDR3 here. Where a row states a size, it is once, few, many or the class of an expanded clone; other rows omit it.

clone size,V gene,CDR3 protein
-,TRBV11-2,ASSTPGKTTNTEAF
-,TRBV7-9,ASSLSSTSTDTQY
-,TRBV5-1,ASSLYGTTTEAF
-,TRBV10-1,ATGQGSGNTIY
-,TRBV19,ASSIKFSTDTQY
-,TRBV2,ASSEAILAEQETQY
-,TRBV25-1,ASSRAGNEKLF
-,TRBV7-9,ASSSGQGFYNSPLH
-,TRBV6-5,ASEDRMNTEAF
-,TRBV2,ASRPGGRTNEKLF
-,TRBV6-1,ASSSGGRNMY
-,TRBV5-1,ASSLVQGAGLSEQF
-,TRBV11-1,ASSLVDRGSGANVLT
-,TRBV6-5,ASTLSITDNTEAF
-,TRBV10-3,AIRTVGSYEQY
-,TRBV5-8,ASSTRRPAQGQPQH
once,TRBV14,ASRLGGTGKLNEQY
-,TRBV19,ASSLHRTNKSQSRANVLT
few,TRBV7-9,ASSPFGNEQY
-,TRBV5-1,ASSLRSGGADTGELF
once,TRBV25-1,ASSDRQGPYEQY
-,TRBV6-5,ASSQSSRRGGYT
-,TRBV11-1,ASSRSGSTYEQY
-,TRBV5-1,ASSSRLLAGEPYEQY
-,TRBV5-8,ASSFGEPGANVLT
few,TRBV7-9,ASSLKGNSPLH
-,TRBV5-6,ASSLGPPERAFGGNTIY
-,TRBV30,AWSVQQALTNYGYT